Sequencing of this T cell receptor (beta chain) was carried out in a study of pediatric ulcerative colitis. Measured with immunoSEQ multiplex PCR; TCRdb has only the in-frame clones, and not every one. The sample holds around 61,000 clones, 86% seen once. This CDR3 region has 14 residues. Trimming removed 3 bases at V and 3 bases at J, with 12 bases between. CDR1 and CDR2 from the germline V gene are MGHDK and SYGVNS. V usage is TRBV25-1 and J usage is TRBJ2-7, with D possibly being TRBD2 (6 bases). Sequencing was carried out using blood. This receptor was taken from a boy younger than 18 with severe ulcerative colitis. The CDR3 DNA reads as TGTGCCAGCAGTGACCGGGACTCCAACTACGAGCAGTACTTC. Translating it yields CASSDRDSNYEQYF.